These 32 T cell receptor beta chains were sequenced from one sample in a study of blood T cell repertoires in COVID-19. The protocol was immunoSEQ multiplex PCR, while the TCRdb copy is restricted to in-frame clones and leaves out a portion. The repertoire includes 250,000 to 350,000 clones, 85% to 90% of them detected once, and roughly 1.5% sits in the top ten. Specimen: PBMCs or T cells enriched from blood (not recorded which). The receptors originated from a young woman with acute COVID-19.

The chain combines TRBV6-5 with TRBJ2-2; D is perhaps TRBD2 (5 bases). Germline loops: CDR1 MNHEY, CDR2 SVGAGI. The CDR3 runs 16 residues. V lost 2 bases and J 5 bases, leaving 15 bases between the germline ends. CDR3 nucleotides: TGTGCCAGCAGTTACGATGAGGGAATGGGGACCGGGGAGCTGTTTTTT. Translated, it gives CASSYDEGMGTGELFF.

The V and J genes are TRBV30 and TRBJ2-1; D not resolved. Trimming pared 1 base from V and 0 bases from J, leaving 10 bases between. CDR1 is GTSNPN and CDR2 is SVGIG in the germline V gene (reference sequence). The CDR3 spans 15 residues. The CDR3 protein is CAWSGGASSYNEQFF. The CDR3 DNA reads as TGTGCCTGGAGTGGCGGTGCAAGCTCCTACAATGAGCAGTTCTTC.

In this sample, this clone turned up many times. The chain carries TRBV18 and TRBJ2-7, with 10 bases lining up with TRBD2. The germline gives CDR1 KGHSH, CDR2 LQKENI. V gave up 1 base and J gave up 2 bases; unmatched junction bases: 2. This CDR3 region has 15 residues. The chain's CDR3 is CASSPRTSGAYEQYF. DNA for the CDR3: TGTGCCAGCTCACCACGGACTAGCGGCGCCTACGAGCAGTACTTC.

The chain has TRBV27 and TRBJ1-1; 12 nucleotides agree with TRBD1. V lost 3 bases to trimming and J lost 5 bases; unmatched junction nucleotides: 16. The CDR3 sequence is 19 residues long. Germline V gene sequence: CDR1 MNHEY, CDR2 SMNVEV (reference sequence). CDR3 residues: CASSLVSGTGGIRKTEAFF. In nucleotides, the CDR3 is TGTGCCAGCAGTTTGGTCTCCGGGACAGGGGGCATCAGGAAGACTGAAGCTTTCTTT.

V usage is TRBV7-6 and J usage is TRBJ2-5, with TRBD2 identical over 11 bases. The CDR3 extends over 16 amino acids. Losses at the gene ends were 1 base for V and 4 bases for J; bases not matched to a gene: 5. Germline assignment: CDR1 SGHVS and CDR2 FNYEAQ. The CDR3 here is CASSLGLAGGRETQYF. The CDR3 DNA reads as TGTGCCAGCAGCTTAGGTCTAGCGGGAGGACGAGAGACCCAGTACTTC.

V usage is TRBV6-1 and J usage is TRBJ1-6; D gene unclear. Trimming removed 7 bases at V and 10 bases at J, with 8 bases between. This CDR3 has 11 amino acids. Germline CDR1 reads MNHNS; CDR2 reads SASEGT. In nucleotides, the CDR3 is TGTGCCAGCACCAACACGTCACCCCTCCACTTT. Amino acid sequence: CASTNTSPLHF.

This clone was found once. V is TRBV5-1 and J is TRBJ2-5, with 10 positions matching TRBD2. CDR1 is SGHRS, CDR2 YFSETQ, per germline. The ends lost 0 bases at V and 5 bases at J; junction bases unmatched: 4. This CDR3 contains 15 residues. DNA of the CDR3: TGCGCCAGCAGCTTGGAACTAGCGGGACCTGAGACCCAGTACTTC. Its translation: CASSLELAGPETQYF.

The rearrangement joins TRBV6-4 to TRBJ2-7; weak D call: TRBD2 (6 bases). The CDR3 is 14 amino acids. Germline V lookup: CDR1 MRHNA, CDR2 SNTAGT. The ends were cut back, 6 bases at V and 2 bases at J, with 14 bases in the middle. In DNA form, the CDR3 reads TGTGCCAGCAGCCCCCAGGAGGGCCCCTACGAGCAGTACTTC. Amino acid sequence: CASSPQEGPYEQYF.

The chain employs TRBV7-2 and TRBJ1-1, with D perhaps TRBD1 (5 bases). CDR3 length: 13 residues. Trimming removed 6 bases at V and 3 bases at J, with 11 bases between. Germline loops: CDR1 SGHTA, CDR2 FQGNSA. The CDR3 sequence is CASRGGWDTEAFF. CDR3 DNA sequence: TGTGCCAGCAGGGGGGGTTGGGACACTGAAGCTTTCTTT.

The V call is TRBV30, the J call TRBJ1-5, with a tentative D call TRBD1 (6 bases). Deletions cut 2 bases from V and 3 bases from J, with 23 bases between. The CDR3 is 18 amino acids. CDR1 is GTSNPN, CDR2 SVGIG, per germline (reference sequence). The CDR3 protein is CAWSPDRAGAPDNQPQHF. The DNA for the CDR3 is TGTGCCTGGAGTCCGGACCGTGCGGGGGCCCCTGACAATCAGCCCCAGCATTTT.

This clone showed up just a few times. The chain is built from TRBV18 and TRBJ1-2; unclear D gene. Per the germline V gene, CDR1 is KGHSH and CDR2 is LQKENI. Trimming took off 2 bases at V and 3 bases at J, with 13 bases between the two ends. This CDR3 spans 15 amino acids. CDR3 coding DNA: TGTGCCAGCTCACCAGTCACCACTCAACACTATGGCTACACCTTC. It is translated as CASSPVTTQHYGYTF.

V usage is TRBV9 and J usage is TRBJ2-1; D is unresolved. This CDR3 contains 13 residues. The V and J ends lost 0 bases and 5 bases respectively, with 6 bases between them. Per germline, CDR1 SGDLS and CDR2 YYNGEE. Here the CDR3 reads CASSVAPDNEQFF. The DNA of the CDR3 is TGTGCCAGCAGCGTAGCCCCGGACAATGAGCAGTTCTTC.

The V and J genes are TRBV6-4 and TRBJ2-2; tentative D call: TRBD2 (5 bases). The germline V and J ends were trimmed by 0 bases and 0 bases, with 5 bases remaining between them. Germline V gene sequence: CDR1 MRHNA, CDR2 SNTAGT. The CDR3 is 15 amino acids. CDR3 nucleotide sequence: TGTGCCAGCAGTGACTCTAGCGCGAACACCGGGGAGCTGTTTTTT. Its protein is CASSDSSANTGELFF.

In this sample, this clone turned up once. This chain links TRBV5-1 with TRBJ2-1, with D maybe TRBD2 (6 bases). V was clipped by 4 bases and J by 8 bases, with 19 bases between them. The CDR3 covers 15 residues. Germline V gene sequence: CDR1 SGHRS, CDR2 YFSETQ. CDR3 sequence (DNA): TGCGCCAGCAGCATGTCAGGAGTCTCGGGGGATGAGCAGTTCTTC. Translating it yields CASSMSGVSGDEQFF.

The DNA for the CDR3 is TGTGCCAGTAGTATTCAAGTAGCGGGTACGTACAATGAGCAGTTCTTC. This encodes CASSIQVAGTYNEQFF. The chain couples TRBV19 to TRBJ2-1; 7 bases are a match to TRBD2. The germline V gene has CDR1 LNHDA and CDR2 SQIVND (reference sequence). V gave up 3 bases and J gave up 4 bases; unmatched junction bases: 9. The CDR3 is made up of 16 amino acids.

The V gene is TRBV3-1 (or the pseudogene TRBV3-2), the J gene TRBJ2-1, with TRBD1 identical over 11 bases. The CDR3 length is 18 residues. The V gene end was trimmed by 1 base and the J gene end by 5 bases; junction bases not matched to a gene: 10. The germline CDR1 and CDR2 sequences are LGHDT and YNNKEL (reference sequence). This chain's CDR3 is CASSQGLKGTGGNNEQFF. In DNA form, the CDR3 reads TGTGCCAGCAGCCAAGGTCTCAAGGGGACAGGGGGTAACAATGAGCAGTTCTTC.

This clone was detected only once. The V and J genes are TRBV28 and TRBJ1-3; maybe TRBD1 (5 bases). V dropped 11 bases and J dropped 0 bases, with 20 bases sitting between them. CDR3 length equals 16 residues. Germline lookup yields CDR1 MDHEN and CDR2 SYDVKM. The CDR3 DNA sequence: TGTGCCGGGCGGGACCGAACAGGAGCCTCTGGAAACACCATATATTTT. Its translation: CAGRDRTGASGNTIYF.

This clone was seen just once. The chain combines TRBV19 with TRBJ2-5; D might be TRBD2 (7 bases). Germline CDR1 reads LNHDA; CDR2 reads SQIVND (reference sequence). V was pared by 2 bases and J by 7 bases, with 17 bases between. The CDR3 consists of 15 residues. This chain's CDR3 is CASSILRQGRVTQYF. The CDR3 nucleotides read TGTGCCAGTAGTATACTTCGGCAGGGGAGGGTGACCCAGTACTTC. Supplemented by reference TRBV19 and TRBJ2-5, the full variable domain reads DGGITQSPKYLFRKEGQNVTLSCEQNLNHDAMYWYRQDPGQGLRLIYYSQIVNDFQKGDIAEGYSVSREKKESFPLTVTSAQKNPTAFYLCASSILRQGRVTQYFGPGTRLLVL.

The chain combines TRBV2 with TRBJ2-1; D is uncertain. Trimming stripped 4 bases from V and 7 bases from J, with 8 bases between. The length of the CDR3 is 12 residues. From germline, CDR1 is SNHLY and CDR2 FYNNEI. In DNA, the CDR3 is TGTGCCAGCAGTGCTCGGAGAAATGAGCAGTTCTTC. This sequence encodes CASSARRNEQFF.

This clone appeared a single time. The chain employs TRBV11-2 and TRBJ2-1; a possible D gene is TRBD2 (6 bases). The V end lost 3 bases, the J end lost 8 bases, and 11 bases lay between the germline ends. Looked up from germline, CDR1 is SGHAT and CDR2 is FQNNGV. This CDR3 is built from 13 residues. CDR3 amino acids: CASSFRLGYEQFF. As DNA, the CDR3 is TGTGCCAGCAGCTTCCGACTAGGCTATGAGCAGTTCTTC.

The gene calls are TRBV5-4 and TRBJ1-5; possible D gene TRBD1, 5 bases. V was shortened by 0 bases and J by 5 bases, with 12 bases between the two germline ends. The CDR3 contains 15 residues. Germline loops: CDR1 SGHNT, CDR2 YYREEE (reference sequence). CDR3 protein: CASSLAGAGYQPQHF. CDR3 nucleotide sequence: TGTGCCAGCAGCTTGGCAGGTGCAGGGTATCAGCCCCAGCATTTT.

The chain joins TRBV6-4 to TRBJ1-6; D gene uncertain. The CDR3 covers 16 residues. Trimming pared 4 bases from V and 3 bases from J, leaving 13 bases between. Germline CDR1 reads MRHNA; CDR2 reads SNTAGT. CDR3 sequence reads: CASSVPDGLYNSPLHF. CDR3 in DNA: TGTGCCAGCAGTGTCCCTGACGGACTCTATAATTCACCCCTCCACTTT.

The rearrangement joins TRBV18 to TRBJ1-5, with 8 bases lining up with TRBD1. Germline lookup yields CDR1 KGHSH and CDR2 LQKENI. CDR3 size: 15 residues. Losses at the gene ends were 3 bases for V and 6 bases for J; bases not matched to a gene: 7. The CDR3 region is CASSPGQGRGQPQHF. The CDR3 DNA sequence: TGTGCCAGCTCACCCGGACAGGGTCGCGGTCAGCCCCAGCATTTT.

The V call is TRBV29-1, the J call TRBJ1-1; D is possibly TRBD1 (5 bases). V was cut by 7 bases and J by 4 bases, with 13 bases left in between. The V gene's germline CDR1 is SQVTM and CDR2 ANQGSEA. The CDR3 covers 12 residues. The chain's CDR3 is CSARQSPTEAFF. In DNA form, the CDR3 reads TGCAGCGCCAGACAGTCACCCACTGAAGCTTTCTTT.

The genes are TRBV18 and TRBJ2-1, with 9 bases aligning to TRBD1. This CDR3 has 17 residues. Germline CDR1 and CDR2: KGHSH and LQKENI. The V segment lost 0 bases and the J segment 7 bases; nucleotides outside the gene matches: 10. The CDR3 here is CASSPPKEGTGRNEQFF. In nucleotides, the CDR3 is TGTGCCAGCTCACCACCGAAGGAGGGGACAGGGAGGAATGAGCAGTTCTTC.

V gene TRBV11-3 combines with J gene TRBJ2-1, with 9 bases fitting TRBD1. Per the germline V gene, CDR1 is SGHNT and CDR2 is YENEEA. This CDR3 has 15 residues. After removal of 5 bases from V and 3 bases from J, the junction contained 5 bases not matched to a gene. The CDR3 loop reads CASSQPGQGYNEQFF. Written as DNA, the CDR3 is TGTGCCAGCAGCCAACCGGGACAGGGCTACAATGAGCAGTTCTTC.

The V and J genes are TRBV19 and TRBJ2-7, with TRBD1 as a possible D gene (5 bases). V was shortened by 1 base and J by 4 bases, with 11 bases between the two germline ends. The CDR3 extends over 14 amino acids. CDR1 and CDR2 from the germline V gene are LNHDA and SQIVND (reference sequence). Here the CDR3 reads CASSIAAQGYEQYF. In nucleotides, the CDR3 is TGTGCCAGTAGTATAGCGGCCCAGGGATACGAGCAGTACTTC.

The chain joins TRBV19 to TRBJ2-6, with 9 positions matching TRBD1. The CDR3 is 17 residues long. The trim removed 7 bases at V and 0 bases at J, leaving 7 bases unmatched. Germline lookup yields CDR1 LNHDA and CDR2 SQIVND (reference sequence). CDR3 residues: CASTSGTGISGANVLTF. The CDR3 DNA reads as TGTGCCAGTACCTCCGGGACAGGGATCTCTGGGGCCAACGTCCTGACTTTC.

The sample holds one count of this clone. The V and J genes are TRBV12-5 and TRBJ2-5; 7 bases align to TRBD1. Germline CDR1 reads LGHNT; CDR2 reads FRNRAP. CDR3 length: 13 residues. V dropped 5 bases and J dropped 2; count of bases not matched to a gene: 2. As DNA, the CDR3 is TGTGCTAGTGGTCAGGGGGATCAAGAGACCCAGTACTTC. It encodes CASGQGDQETQYF.

This rearrangement joins TRBV18 to TRBJ1-2, with 9 nucleotides matching TRBD1. The CDR3 is 14 residues long. Germline V CDR1 and CDR2: KGHSH, LQKENI. V lost 6 bases to trimming and J lost 6 bases; unmatched junction nucleotides: 8. This CDR3 reads CASSLIQGADGYTF. The CDR3 DNA follows: TGTGCCAGCTCCCTTATACAGGGGGCCGATGGCTACACCTTC.

The rearrangement uses TRBV11-2 and TRBJ2-7, with TRBD1 matching over 7 bases. The CDR3 sequence is 14 residues long. Trimming removed 8 bases from V and 0 bases from J; junction bases left unmatched: 7. CDR1 is SGHAT, CDR2 FQNNGV, per germline. The CDR3 is CASGDSPSSYEQYF. CDR3 sequence (DNA): TGTGCCAGCGGGGACAGTCCATCCTCCTACGAGCAGTACTTC.

J is TRBJ1-1 and V is TRBV11-3, with a tentative D call TRBD1 (6 bases). CDR3 length: 13 amino acids. Germline CDR1 reads SGHNT; CDR2 reads YENEEA. V was pared by 4 bases and J by 9 bases, with 15 bases between. As DNA, the CDR3 is TGTGCCAGCAGCTCTTCCTCGTGGGACAAAGCTTTCTTT. Translated: CASSSSSWDKAFF.